The rows below give T cell receptor beta chains drawn from one sample of a study. TCRdb reanalysed the 5' RACE reads using MiXCR and keeps one entry per CDR3 protein. This table has about 55,000 distinct CDR3 sequences, about 20% appearing once. Source material: tumor-infiltrating Tregs sorted from the breast tumor. All receptors derive from a female donor with breast cancer. Both conserved end residues are part of each CDR3. A D gene is named only where the DNA matches it firmly. Not all rows give a size; the values are once, few, many and, for expanded clones, a class.

-,16,few,TRBJ2-7,TRBV20-1,TGCAGTGCTAGAGCCGGAGGATTAGGATATTCCTACGAGCAGTACTTC,CSARAGGLGYSYEQYF
-,14,many,TRBJ1-1,TRBV4-1,TGCGCCAGCAGCCAAGATAGGGAGGACCCTGAAGCTTTCTTT,CASSQDREDPEAFF
TRBD2,15,few,TRBJ2-7,TRBV10-1,TGCGCCAGCAGCTCGGGACTAGCGGGGACCTACGAGCAGTACTTC,CASSSGLAGTYEQYF
-,15,few,TRBJ1-6,TRBV6-2/TRBV6-3,TGTGCCAGCAGTCTTATTACGTCGACGGATTCACCCCTCCACTTT,CASSLITSTDSPLHF
TRBD1,13,-,TRBJ2-6,TRBV12-3/TRBV12-4,TGTGCCAGCAGTCCCACAGGGGGAGAAGTCCTGACTTTC,CASSPTGGEVLTF
TRBD2,15,few,TRBJ2-1,TRBV5-1,TGCGCCAGCAGCTTTAGCGGGAGTGGCTACAATGAGCAGTTCTTC,CASSFSGSGYNEQFF
TRBD1,15,-,TRBJ1-2,TRBV7-9,TGTGCCAGCAGCTCAACGGGACAGAAAGCCTATGGCTACACCTTC,CASSSTGQKAYGYTF
TRBD1,15,-,TRBJ2-7,TRBV18,TGTGCCAGCTCATCGCCGGGACAGGGGTCCTACGAGCAGTACTTC,CASSSPGQGSYEQYF
TRBD1,15,-,TRBJ1-1,TRBV18,TGTGCCAGCTCTCCACAGGGGGCCCGGAACACTGAAGCTTTCTTT,CASSPQGARNTEAFF
-,16,-,TRBJ2-3,TRBV9,TGTGCCAGCAGCCCCATCGGGACACTGGGAAGAGATGCGCAGTATTTT,CASSPIGTLGRDAQYF
TRBD1,15,once,TRBJ2-3,TRBV7-9,TGTGCCAGCAGCTTAGGTGGAACAGGGGCAGATACGCAGTATTTC,CASSLGGTGADTQYF
-,13,many,TRBJ2-3,TRBV20-1,TGCAGTGCTAGAGGTGGGGGGTCTGATACGCAGTATTTT,CSARGGGSDTQYF
-,14,-,TRBJ1-1,TRBV20-1,TGCAGTGCTAGAGGGGGGCCCCCTTACACTGAAGCTTTCTTT,CSARGGPPYTEAFF
TRBD1,13,-,TRBJ1-2,TRBV6-2/TRBV6-3,TGTGCCAGCAACCTGGGACAGGCCTATGGCTACACCTTC,CASNLGQAYGYTF
-,13,medium-sized,TRBJ2-1,TRBV12-3/TRBV12-4,TGTGCCAGCAGTTCCGAGGTTTACAATGAGCAGTTCTTC,CASSSEVYNEQFF
-,16,few,TRBJ2-3,TRBV5-1,TGCGCCAGCAGCTTGTTCGGTGGCGGGAGCACAGATACGCAGTATTTT,CASSLFGGGSTDTQYF
TRBD2,16,few,TRBJ2-3,TRBV18,TGTGCCAGCTCACCGACTAGCGGGAGGGCAACAGATACGCAGTATTTT,CASSPTSGRATDTQYF
TRBD1,15,few,TRBJ2-5,TRBV18,TGTGCCAGCTCACCCGGGACAGGGTCCCAAGAGACCCAGTACTTC,CASSPGTGSQETQYF
-,16,many,TRBJ2-1,TRBV5-1,TGCGCCAGCAGCTTGGCGTCGGTAGCGCTTTACAATGAGCAGTTCTTC,CASSLASVALYNEQFF
TRBD2,14,-,TRBJ2-3,TRBV5-1,TGCGCCAGCAGACTAGCGGGAAACACAGATACGCAGTATTTT,CASRLAGNTDTQYF
-,15,many,TRBJ2-3,TRBV7-2,TGTGCCAGCAGCTTGGATTATCTGAGCACAGATACGCAGTATTTT,CASSLDYLSTDTQYF
-,17,many,TRBJ2-7,TRBV20-1,TGCAGTGCTAGAGATTGGGGTAGGGGCGAGGACTCCTACGAGCAGTACTTC,CSARDWGRGEDSYEQYF
-,15,-,TRBJ1-5,TRBV6-1,TGTGCCAGCAGTGGGGACGGACTCAGCAATCAGCCCCAGCATTTT,CASSGDGLSNQPQHF
-,15,-,TRBJ2-7,TRBV11-2,TGTGCCAGCAGCTTAGATTTGGGGTACCGGTACGAGCAGTACTTC,CASSLDLGYRYEQYF
-,15,-,TRBJ1-5,TRBV3-1,TGTGCCAGCAGCCAGGGGGCCGGGAGCAATCAGCCCCAGCATTTT,CASSQGAGSNQPQHF
-,12,-,TRBJ2-1,TRBV7-7,TGTGCTAGCAGCGCAACTGGCAATGAGCAGTTCTTC,CASSATGNEQFF
TRBD1,15,many,TRBJ2-5,TRBV6-5,TGTGCCAGCAGTTACTACAACAGGGGGCGAGAGACCCAGTACTTC,CASSYYNRGRETQYF
TRBD1,13,many,TRBJ1-1,TRBV5-1,TGCGCCAGCAGCTTGGGAACAGGGGGTGAAGCTTTCTTT,CASSLGTGGEAFF
TRBD1,13,-,TRBJ1-6,TRBV20-1,TGCAGTGCTAATGGACAGGGTAGATCACCCCTCCACTTT,CSANGQGRSPLHF
TRBD1,16,-,TRBJ2-1,TRBV10-3,TGTGCCATCAGTGCAACCGGGACAGGGGCCAACAATGAGCAGTTCTTC,CAISATGTGANNEQFF
TRBD1,16,few,TRBJ1-5,TRBV12-3/TRBV12-4,TGTGCCAGCAGTTTAGGGACAGGGGTGTACAATCAGCCCCAGCATTTT,CASSLGTGVYNQPQHF
TRBD1,16,-,TRBJ1-1,TRBV4-2,TGTGCCAGCAGCCAAGGGGACAGTTCCATGAACACTGAAGCTTTCTTT,CASSQGDSSMNTEAFF
-,14,-,TRBJ1-1,TRBV11-2,TGTGCCAGCAGCTCCCACGGGGGAGGAACTGAAGCTTTCTTT,CASSSHGGGTEAFF
TRBD2,14,few,TRBJ2-7,TRBV20-1,TGCAGTGCTCCCTCGGGACGGGGGGCCTACGAGCAGTACTTC,CSAPSGRGAYEQYF
-,15,-,TRBJ2-1,TRBV5-1,TGCGCCAGCAGCACCACTCCTTTGGGGATCAATGAGCAGCTCTTC,CASSTTPLGINEQLF
-,13,many,TRBJ2-7,TRBV10-3,TGTGCCATCAGAAGGGACCTTTCCTACGAGCAGTACTTC,CAIRRDLSYEQYF
TRBD1,14,many,TRBJ2-1,TRBV6-5,TGTGCCAGCAGTCAGGGACAGGGCTACAATGAGCAGTTCTTC,CASSQGQGYNEQFF
-,15,-,TRBJ2-7,TRBV6-2/TRBV6-3,TGTGCCAGCAGCTTATACGACAGATTGGGTGACGAGCAGTACTTC,CASSLYDRLGDEQYF
TRBD1,15,few,TRBJ2-6,TRBV2,TGTGCCAGCAGTCCGAGGGGGCTTGGGGCCAACGTCCTGACTTTC,CASSPRGLGANVLTF
TRBD2,17,few,TRBJ2-1,TRBV7-9,TGTGCCAGCAGCTCCCCCGGCGGGCGGGAGTTTTACAATGAGCAGTTCTTC,CASSSPGGREFYNEQFF
-,14,-,TRBJ2-7,TRBV29-1,TGCAGCGTTGAAAGGAATGCAGGATCGTACGAGCAGTACTTC,CSVERNAGSYEQYF
TRBD2,15,-,TRBJ2-2,TRBV5-1,TGCGCCAGCAGCCCGCTAGCGGGAGAAACCGGGGAGCTGTTTTTT,CASSPLAGETGELFF
TRBD1,15,many,TRBJ2-5,TRBV5-1,TGCGCCAGCAGCATACAGGGGGCTTTCCAAGAGACCCAGTACTTC,CASSIQGAFQETQYF
-,13,-,TRBJ2-2,TRBV6-2/TRBV6-3,TGTGCCAGCAGGCCCCCGGTGGCCGGGGAGCTGTTTTTT,CASRPPVAGELFF
-,12,-,TRBJ2-3,TRBV12-3/TRBV12-4,TGTGCCAGCAGGGGCCTGGCAGATACGCAGTATTTT,CASRGLADTQYF
TRBD2,16,-,TRBJ2-7,TRBV5-4,TGTGCCAGCAGCCGGGGGGGACTAGCGGGAGTTTACGAGCAGTACTTC,CASSRGGLAGVYEQYF
-,12,few,TRBJ2-5,TRBV6-5,TGTGCCGTCAAACAGGGTGAAGAGACCCAGTACTTC,CAVKQGEETQYF
TRBD1,16,many,TRBJ2-2,TRBV5-1,TGCGCCAGCAGCTCCTACAGGGGGTTGATCACCGGGGAGCTGTTTTTT,CASSSYRGLITGELFF
TRBD1,15,few,TRBJ1-1,TRBV28,TGTGCCAGCAGAACCTGGACAGGGAAGAACACTGAAGCTTTCTTT,CASRTWTGKNTEAFF
TRBD2,15,-,TRBJ2-7,TRBV6-5,TGTGCCAGCAGATCGGGGGGGGCCCCCTCCTACGAGCAGTACTTC,CASRSGGAPSYEQYF
-,14,few,TRBJ1-1,TRBV27,TGTGCCAGCAGTTGGTCCGGGCAGGGCACTGAAGCTTTCTTT,CASSWSGQGTEAFF
-,14,-,TRBJ2-7,TRBV7-9,TGTGCCAGCAGCTTACTTGGAAAAACCTACGAGCAGTACTTC,CASSLLGKTYEQYF
TRBD2,14,-,TRBJ2-2,TRBV5-1,TGCGCCAGCAGTCGGGGGGTGGACACCGGGGAGCTGTTTTTT,CASSRGVDTGELFF
TRBD1,14,-,TRBJ1-5,TRBV5-1,TGCGCCAGCAGCTCCGGACAGGGCGATCAGCCCCAGCATTTT,CASSSGQGDQPQHF
-,11,many,TRBJ2-1,TRBV6-6,TGTGCCAGCAGTTACTTCCTTGAGCAGTTCTTC,CASSYFLEQFF
-,13,few,TRBJ2-7,TRBV5-1,TGCGCCAGCAGCTTGCAAAAGGGGTACGAGCAGTACTTC,CASSLQKGYEQYF
TRBD1,15,many,TRBJ2-4,TRBV5-5,TGTGCCAGCAGCTCCCAGACAGGGGGCAAAAACATTCAGTACTTC,CASSSQTGGKNIQYF